The rows below give T cell receptor beta chains drawn from one sample of a study of blood T cell repertoires in COVID-19. The table came from immunoSEQ multiplex PCR; TCRdb's copy has only in-frame clones and leaves some out. The repertoire includes approximately 170,000 clones, around 84% of them detected once, and about 8.6% sits in the top ten. The sequenced material came from PBMCs or T cells enriched from blood (not recorded which). The receptors originated from a woman between 50 and 59 years old who had recovered from COVID-19. Each CDR3 is given with its conserved first and last residue. The D gene is left open where the match is weak. Not every row has a clone size; where given, it reads once, few, many or a size class.

TRBV11-2	-	-	TRBJ2-3	TGTGCCAGCAGCATCTACACAGATACGCAGTATTTT	CASSIYTDTQYF
TRBV5-6	-	TRBD1	TRBJ1-5	TGTGCCAGCAGCCGAACAGGGGTTCAGCCCCAGCATTTT	CASSRTGVQPQHF
TRBV19	once	TRBD2	TRBJ2-2	TGTGCCACCAATAGACTAGCGGGAGGGCCGGACACCGGGGAGCTGTTTTTT	CATNRLAGGPDTGELFF
TRBV5-1	-	TRBD2	TRBJ2-5	TGCGCCAGCAGCTTCTGGACTAGCGGGAAAGAGACCCAGTACTTC	CASSFWTSGKETQYF
TRBV19	-	-	TRBJ1-5	TGTGCCAGTAGTACCCTTAATCAGCCCCAGCATTTT	CASSTLNQPQHF
TRBV14	-	-	TRBJ1-2	TGTGCCAGCAGCCAGACCAGGGAACCCGAAAACTATGGCTACACCTTC	CASSQTREPENYGYTF
TRBV5-1	-	TRBD1	TRBJ2-5	TGCGCCAGCAAAGCACAGGGGTATGGTGTCGGGGAGACCCAGTACTTC	CASKAQGYGVGETQYF
TRBV3-1/TRBV3-2	-	TRBD2	TRBJ2-7	TGTGCCAGCAGCCAGATAGCGGGAGAAACCTATCAGCAGTACTTC	CASSQIAGETYQQYF
TRBV25-1	once	-	TRBJ1-2	TGTGCCAGCAGTGGAACAGGGTGGGGCTACACCTTC	CASSGTGWGYTF
TRBV20-1	-	TRBD1	TRBJ1-2	TGCAGTGCTATTGAGGGGGCCCATGGCTACACCTTC	CSAIEGAHGYTF
TRBV5-1	-	-	TRBJ2-1	TGCGCCAGCAGCCGGGACGGGGGTTCACCCTACAATGAGCAGTTCTTC	CASSRDGGSPYNEQFF
TRBV4-3	-	-	TRBJ1-3	TGCGCCAGCAGCCCCAAGCCTCCCACAGTTCTCTCTGGAAACACCATATATTTT	CASSPKPPTVLSGNTIYF
TRBV7-8	-	-	TRBJ1-1	TGTGCCAGCAGCTCCATGGGGCGGGACGCTTTCTTT	CASSSMGRDAFF